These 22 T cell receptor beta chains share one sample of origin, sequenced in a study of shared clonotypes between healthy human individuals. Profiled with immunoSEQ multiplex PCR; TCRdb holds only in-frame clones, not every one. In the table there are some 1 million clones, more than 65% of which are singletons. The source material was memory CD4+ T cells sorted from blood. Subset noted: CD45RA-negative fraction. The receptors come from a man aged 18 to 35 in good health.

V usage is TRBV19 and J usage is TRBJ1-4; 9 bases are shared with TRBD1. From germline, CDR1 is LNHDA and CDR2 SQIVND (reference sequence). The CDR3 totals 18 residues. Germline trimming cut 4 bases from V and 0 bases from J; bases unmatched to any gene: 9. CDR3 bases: TGTGCCAGTAGTAGAACGGGACAGGGAACCTCAACTAATGAAAAACTGTTTTTT. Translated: CASSRTGQGTSTNEKLFF.

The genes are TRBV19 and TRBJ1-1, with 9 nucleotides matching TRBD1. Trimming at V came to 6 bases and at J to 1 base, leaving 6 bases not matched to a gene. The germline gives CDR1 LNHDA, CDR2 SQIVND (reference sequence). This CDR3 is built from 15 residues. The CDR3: CASRGQGRWNTEAFF. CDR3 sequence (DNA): TGTGCCAGTAGGGGACAGGGCCGATGGAACACTGAAGCTTTCTTT.

CDR3 sequence reads: CAWRGARDQPQHF. CDR3 nucleotides: TGTGCCTGGAGAGGGGCAAGGGATCAGCCCCAGCATTTT. This rearrangement joins TRBV30 to TRBJ1-5; D perhaps matches TRBD1 (5 bases). Looked up from germline, CDR1 is GTSNPN and CDR2 is SVGIG (reference sequence). The V and J ends lost 3 bases and 5 bases respectively, with 11 bases between them. The CDR3 is 13 residues long.

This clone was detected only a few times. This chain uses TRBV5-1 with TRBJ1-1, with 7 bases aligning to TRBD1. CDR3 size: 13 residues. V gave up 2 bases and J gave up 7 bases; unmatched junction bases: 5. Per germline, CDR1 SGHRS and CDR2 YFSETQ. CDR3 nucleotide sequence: TGCGCCAGCAGCTTTACAGGGGCGGTTGAAGCTTTCTTT. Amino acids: CASSFTGAVEAFF.

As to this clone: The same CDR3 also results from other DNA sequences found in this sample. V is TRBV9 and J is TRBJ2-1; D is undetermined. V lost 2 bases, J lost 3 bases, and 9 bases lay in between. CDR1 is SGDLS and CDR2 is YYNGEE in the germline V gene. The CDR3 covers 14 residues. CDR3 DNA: TGTGCCAGCAGCGTCCTCCCTGACTACAATGAGCAGTTCTTC. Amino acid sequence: CASSVLPDYNEQFF.

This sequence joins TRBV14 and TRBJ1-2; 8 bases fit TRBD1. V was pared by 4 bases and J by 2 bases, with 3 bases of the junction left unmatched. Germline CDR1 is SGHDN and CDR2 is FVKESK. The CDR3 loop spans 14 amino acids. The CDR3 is CASSPRTGNYGYTF. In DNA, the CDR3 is TGTGCCAGCAGCCCAAGGACAGGGAACTATGGCTACACCTTC.

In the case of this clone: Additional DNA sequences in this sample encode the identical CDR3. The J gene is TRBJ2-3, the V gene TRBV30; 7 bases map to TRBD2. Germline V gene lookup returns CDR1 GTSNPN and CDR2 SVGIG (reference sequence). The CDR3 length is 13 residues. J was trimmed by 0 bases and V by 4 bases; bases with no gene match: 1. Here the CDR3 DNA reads TGTGCCTGGACTAGCGGTAGCACAGATACGCAGTATTTT. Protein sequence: CAWTSGSTDTQYF.

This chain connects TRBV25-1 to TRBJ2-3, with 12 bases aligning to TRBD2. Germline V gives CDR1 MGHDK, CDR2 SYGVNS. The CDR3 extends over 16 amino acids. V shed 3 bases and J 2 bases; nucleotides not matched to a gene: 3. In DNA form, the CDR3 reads TGTGCCAGCAGTGATGCTAGCGGGAGGGCCACAGATACGCAGTATTTT. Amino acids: CASSDASGRATDTQYF.

The CDR3: CASSYSTGVRDTQYF. In DNA form, the CDR3 reads TGTGCCAGTAGTTACTCGACAGGGGTTAGAGATACGCAGTATTTT. V is TRBV19 and J is TRBJ2-3, with 8 bases lining up with TRBD1. V trimming: 5 bases; J trimming: 5 bases; junction bases outside the gene matches: 9. The CDR3 extends over 15 amino acids. Germline assignment: CDR1 LNHDA and CDR2 SQIVND (reference sequence).

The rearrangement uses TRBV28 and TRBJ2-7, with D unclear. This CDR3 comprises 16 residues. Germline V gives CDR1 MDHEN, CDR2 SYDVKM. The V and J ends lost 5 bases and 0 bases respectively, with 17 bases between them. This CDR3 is CASSPNTRLSSYEQYF. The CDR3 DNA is TGTGCCAGCAGTCCAAACACCCGCCTGAGCTCCTACGAGCAGTACTTC.

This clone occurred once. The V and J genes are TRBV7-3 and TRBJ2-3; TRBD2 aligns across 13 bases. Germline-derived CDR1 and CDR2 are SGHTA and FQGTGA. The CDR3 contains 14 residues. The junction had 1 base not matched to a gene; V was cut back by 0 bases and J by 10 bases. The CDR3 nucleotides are TGTGCCAGCAGCTTAACGGGGACTAGCGGGGCGCAGTATTTT. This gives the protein CASSLTGTSGAQYF.

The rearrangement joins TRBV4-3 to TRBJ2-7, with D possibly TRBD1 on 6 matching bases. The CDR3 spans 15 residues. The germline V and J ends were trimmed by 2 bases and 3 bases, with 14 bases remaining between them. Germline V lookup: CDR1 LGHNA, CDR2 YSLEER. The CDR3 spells CASSQLPGQNYEQYF. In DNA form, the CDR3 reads TGCGCCAGCAGCCAATTGCCTGGACAGAACTACGAGCAGTACTTC.

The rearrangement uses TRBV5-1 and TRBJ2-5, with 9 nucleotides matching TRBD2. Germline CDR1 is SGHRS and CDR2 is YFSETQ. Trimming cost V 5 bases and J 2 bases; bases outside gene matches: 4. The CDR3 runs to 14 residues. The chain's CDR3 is CASSYSGGQETQYF. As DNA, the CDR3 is TGCGCCAGCAGTTATAGCGGGGGACAAGAGACCCAGTACTTC.

The DNA of the CDR3 is TGCGCCAGCAGCCAGATGTTTCTAGCGGGCGTAGAGCAGTTCTTC. This codes for CASSQMFLAGVEQFF. The gene calls are TRBV4-1 and TRBJ2-1; 8 nucleotides line up with TRBD2. The length of the CDR3 is 15 residues. Germline V gives CDR1 MGHRA, CDR2 YSYEKL. Germline trimming cut 3 bases from V and 10 bases from J; bases unmatched to any gene: 11.

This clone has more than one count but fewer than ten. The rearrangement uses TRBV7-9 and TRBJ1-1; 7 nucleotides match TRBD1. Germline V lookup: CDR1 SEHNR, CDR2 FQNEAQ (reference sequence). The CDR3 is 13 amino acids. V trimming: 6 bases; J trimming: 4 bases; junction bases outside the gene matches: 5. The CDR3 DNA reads TGTGCCAGCAGGGCAGGGGGAGGCACTGAAGCTTTCTTT. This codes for CASRAGGGTEAFF.

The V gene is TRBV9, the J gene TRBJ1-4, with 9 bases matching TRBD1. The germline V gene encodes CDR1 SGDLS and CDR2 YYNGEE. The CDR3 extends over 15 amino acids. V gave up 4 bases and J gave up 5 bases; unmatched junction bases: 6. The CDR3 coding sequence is TGTGCCAGCAGCCCCCGACAGGGGGGAAATGAAAAACTGTTTTTT. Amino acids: CASSPRQGGNEKLFF.

The chain's CDR3 is CASSPEQGGNTIYF. The CDR3 DNA is TGTGCCAGCTCACCAGAACAGGGTGGTAACACCATATATTTT. This chain joins TRBV18 and TRBJ1-3; D may be TRBD1 (6 bases). CDR1 is KGHSH, CDR2 LQKENI, per germline. CDR3 size: 14 residues. The germline V and J ends were trimmed by 2 bases and 7 bases, with 12 bases remaining between them.

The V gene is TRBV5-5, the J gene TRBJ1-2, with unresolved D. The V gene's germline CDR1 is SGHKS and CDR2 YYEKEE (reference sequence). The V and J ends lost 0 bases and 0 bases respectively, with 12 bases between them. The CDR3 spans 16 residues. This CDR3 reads CASSLVAGPANYGYTF. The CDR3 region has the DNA TGTGCCAGCAGCTTGGTCGCAGGACCTGCTAACTATGGCTACACCTTC.

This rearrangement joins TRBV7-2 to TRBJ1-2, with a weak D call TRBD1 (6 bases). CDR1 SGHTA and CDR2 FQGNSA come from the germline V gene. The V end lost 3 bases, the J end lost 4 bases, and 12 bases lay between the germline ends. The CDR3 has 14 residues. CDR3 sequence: CASSLGGGPYGYTF. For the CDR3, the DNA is TGTGCCAGCAGCTTGGGCGGGGGGCCCTATGGCTACACCTTC.

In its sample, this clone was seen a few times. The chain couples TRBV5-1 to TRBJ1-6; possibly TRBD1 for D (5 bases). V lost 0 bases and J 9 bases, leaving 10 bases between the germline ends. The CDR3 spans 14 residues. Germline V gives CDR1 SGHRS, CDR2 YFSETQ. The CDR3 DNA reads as TGCGCCAGCAGCTTGGGACCAGGGAGTTCACCCCTCCACTTT. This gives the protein CASSLGPGSSPLHF.

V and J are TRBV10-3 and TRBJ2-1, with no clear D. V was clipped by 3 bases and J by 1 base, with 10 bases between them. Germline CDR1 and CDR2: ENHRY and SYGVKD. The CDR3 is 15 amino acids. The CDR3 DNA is TGTGCCATCAGTGAAGTGGCTGCATCCTACAATGAGCAGTTCTTC. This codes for CAISEVAASYNEQFF.

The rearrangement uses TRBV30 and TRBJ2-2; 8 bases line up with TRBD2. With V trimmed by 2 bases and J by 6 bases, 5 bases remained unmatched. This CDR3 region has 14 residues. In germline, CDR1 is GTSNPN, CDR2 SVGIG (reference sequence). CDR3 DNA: TGTGCCTGGAGTAAAACGGGGGGGCCCGGGGAGCTGTTTTTT. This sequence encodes CAWSKTGGPGELFF.